Shown below are 31 T cell receptor beta chains from a single sample sequenced in a study of blood T cell repertoires in COVID-19. Measured with immunoSEQ multiplex PCR; TCRdb has only the in-frame clones, and not every one. The sample records over 600,000 clones, about nine tenths being singletons. The sequenced material came from peripheral blood. The receptor set was obtained from a woman in her late teens or twenties with acute or convalescent COVID-19.

V usage is TRBV7-8 and J usage is TRBJ1-1; D is undetermined. Germline CDR1 SGHVS, CDR2 FQNEAQ. V was pared by 1 base and J by 5 bases, with 8 bases between. CDR3 size: 13 residues. This CDR3 reads CASSLGSGTEAFF. The CDR3 DNA reads TGTGCCAGCAGCTTAGGTTCCGGGACTGAAGCTTTCTTT.

This clone was counted only a few times. The CDR3 DNA follows: TGTGCCTGGAGCGGGGGAGAAGGCCCTGAAGCTTTCTTT. Its translation is CAWSGGEGPEAFF. The chain recombines TRBV30 with TRBJ1-1, with D possibly TRBD1 on 5 matching bases. This CDR3 is 13 amino acids long. V lost 3 bases, J lost 6 bases, and 14 bases lay in between. Germline assignment: CDR1 GTSNPN and CDR2 SVGIG (reference sequence).

V gene TRBV7-2 combines with J gene TRBJ1-1; D possibly corresponds to TRBD1 (6 bases). Trimming pared 1 base from V and 3 bases from J, leaving 12 bases between. The CDR3 spans 15 residues. The germline V gene encodes CDR1 SGHTA and CDR2 FQGNSA. CDR3 region: CASSLEGVGDTEAFF. As DNA, the CDR3 is TGTGCCAGCAGCTTAGAGGGGGTGGGCGACACTGAAGCTTTCTTT.

This clone was counted once. V gene TRBV2 combines with J gene TRBJ1-1; TRBD1 might be the D (5 bases). The germline V gene encodes CDR1 SNHLY and CDR2 FYNNEI. CDR3 length equals 13 residues. V gave up 7 bases and J gave up 8 bases, with 17 bases separating them. CDR3 sequence reads: CASNRQRPYEAFF. As DNA, the CDR3 is TGTGCCAGCAACCGACAGAGGCCATACGAAGCTTTCTTT.

The V gene is TRBV6-5, the J gene TRBJ2-1; D gene unclear. CDR3 length: 13 amino acids. V shed 0 bases and J shed 7 bases, with 7 bases lying between them. From germline, CDR1 is MNHEY and CDR2 SVGAGI. CDR3 sequence reads: CASSYSRRNEQFF. The CDR3 nucleotides read TGTGCCAGCAGTTACTCCCGGAGAAATGAGCAGTTCTTC.

The J gene is TRBJ2-7, the V gene TRBV18; D perhaps matches TRBD2 (6 bases). The CDR3 is made up of 14 amino acids. Germline CDR1 reads KGHSH; CDR2 reads LQKENI. Trimming removed 3 bases at V and 3 bases at J, with 12 bases between. CDR3 residues: CASSPPGGVYEQYF. CDR3 DNA sequence: TGTGCCAGCTCACCCCCTGGCGGGGTCTACGAGCAGTACTTC.

This rearrangement joins TRBV6-5 to TRBJ2-1, with TRBD1 matching over 8 bases. The CDR3 totals 14 residues. V trimming: 2 bases; J trimming: 4 bases; junction bases outside the gene matches: 1. Germline-derived CDR1 and CDR2 are MNHEY and SVGAGI. The CDR3 nucleotides are TGTGCCAGCAGTTACCAGGGGGCTTACAATGAGCAGTTCTTC. Amino acids: CASSYQGAYNEQFF.

The chain is built from TRBV15 and TRBJ2-6; 9 bases are a match to TRBD1. The V segment lost 8 bases and the J segment 8 bases; nucleotides outside the gene matches: 7. The germline CDR1 and CDR2 sequences are LNHNV and YYDKDF (reference sequence). There are 14 residues in the CDR3. The CDR3 DNA reads as TGTGCCACCCGATGGGACAGGGCGTCCAACGTCCTGACTTTC. As protein: CATRWDRASNVLTF.

This chain uses TRBV29-1 with TRBJ1-1; no clear D. The CDR3 is made up of 13 amino acids. Trimming shortened V by 4 bases and J by 3 bases, and 12 bases separated the two germline ends. Germline lookup yields CDR1 SQVTM and CDR2 ANQGSEA. CDR3 residues: CSVVGGFYTEAFF. As DNA, the CDR3 is TGCAGCGTTGTGGGCGGGTTTTACACTGAAGCTTTCTTT.

The rearrangement links TRBV5-6 to TRBJ1-5; 9 bases are shared with TRBD1. Germline trimming cut 7 bases from V and 6 bases from J; bases unmatched to any gene: 2. The CDR3 runs 12 residues. Germline values: CDR1 SGHDT, CDR2 YYEEEE. DNA of the CDR3: TGTGCCAGCGGGACAGGGAGTCAGCCCCAGCATTTT. This sequence encodes CASGTGSQPQHF.

The V gene is TRBV5-1, the J gene TRBJ1-4; tentative D call: TRBD1 (5 bases). Germline-derived CDR1 and CDR2 are SGHRS and YFSETQ. Trimming left V 7 bases short and J 2 bases short, with 15 bases between. The CDR3 loop spans 15 amino acids. CDR3 region: CASSTTGGTNEKLFF. As DNA, the CDR3 is TGCGCCAGCTCTACAACCGGGGGGACTAATGAAAAACTGTTTTTT.

The chain is built from TRBV6-4 and TRBJ2-1, with 7 bases fitting TRBD1. Per the germline V gene, CDR1 is MRHNA and CDR2 is SNTAGT. This CDR3 region has 15 residues. V lost 0 bases to trimming and J lost 10 bases; unmatched junction nucleotides: 9. DNA for the CDR3: TGTGCCAGCAGTGACTCGACTTCAGGGGGAGAAGAGCAGTTCTTC. Its protein is CASSDSTSGGEEQFF.

This chain links TRBV5-8 with TRBJ1-1; D is possibly TRBD1 (6 bases). This CDR3 contains 16 residues. V was shortened by 0 bases and J by 11 bases, with 23 bases between the two germline ends. Looked up from germline, CDR1 is SGHTS and CDR2 is YDEGEE. The DNA of the CDR3 is TGTGCCAGCAGCTTGGACCAATACAGGGCTCCTACTCTGGCTTTCTTT. This gives the protein CASSLDQYRAPTLAFF.

The chain uses TRBV28 and TRBJ2-3, with TRBD1 matching over 7 bases. Germline assignment: CDR1 MDHEN and CDR2 SYDVKM. The CDR3 contains 18 residues. The V and J ends lost 2 bases and 4 bases, in that order; junction bases with no gene match: 15. The CDR3 here is CASSLPLPDIQGADTQYF. CDR3 nucleotide sequence: TGTGCCAGCAGTTTACCCCTCCCGGACATCCAGGGGGCAGATACGCAGTATTTT. The full variable domain, its missing parts supplied by reference TRBV28 and TRBJ2-3, is DVKVTQSSRYLVKRTGEKVFLECVQDMDHENMFWYRQDPGLGLRLIYFSYDVKMKEKGDIPEGYSVSREKKERFSLILESASTNQTSMYLCASSLPLPDIQGADTQYFGPGTRLTVL.

This rearrangement joins TRBV24-1 to TRBJ1-5; TRBD1 aligns across 9 bases. Germline values: CDR1 KGHDR, CDR2 SFDVKD. The CDR3 length is 16 residues. Losses at the gene ends were 4 bases for V and 4 bases for J; bases not matched to a gene: 7. The CDR3 is CATSDDTGGWNQPQHF. In nucleotides, the CDR3 is TGTGCCACCAGTGACGATACAGGGGGCTGGAATCAGCCCCAGCATTTT.

The count of this clone is one. CDR3 protein: CATSRTGTSYEQYF. The DNA for the CDR3 is TGTGCCACCAGCAGGACCGGGACTTCCTACGAGCAGTACTTC. The rearrangement links TRBV15 to TRBJ2-7; possibly TRBD2 for D (6 bases). CDR1 is LNHNV, CDR2 YYDKDF, per germline (reference sequence). The CDR3 totals 14 residues. The V end lost 3 bases, the J end lost 1 base, and 10 bases lay between the germline ends.

This clone was counted a single time. This chain joins TRBV13 and TRBJ2-1; 8 bases match TRBD1. The length of the CDR3 is 15 residues. The germline V gene has CDR1 PRHDT and CDR2 FYEKMQ (reference sequence). V shed 2 bases and J 9 bases; nucleotides not matched to a gene: 9. For the CDR3, the DNA is TGTGCCAGCAGCTTAACCGGACAGGGTTGGGTTGAGCAGTTCTTC. Translating it yields CASSLTGQGWVEQFF.

This rearrangement joins TRBV6-5 to TRBJ2-1, with 9 bases fitting TRBD2. V shed 7 bases, J shed 3 bases, and the junction held 1 base outside the gene matches. CDR1 MNHEY and CDR2 SVGAGI come from the germline V gene. The CDR3 is 13 amino acids. The CDR3 is CASKRGDYNEQFF. DNA of the CDR3: TGTGCCAGCAAGCGGGGGGACTACAATGAGCAGTTCTTC.

CDR3 loop: CASSQDGGPGTDTQYF. In DNA, the CDR3 is TGCGCCAGCAGCCAAGACGGGGGGCCGGGCACAGATACGCAGTATTTT. The chain links TRBV5-1 to TRBJ2-3; D possibly corresponds to TRBD2 (7 bases). V was cut by 4 bases and J by 1 base, with 16 bases left in between. Per the germline V gene, CDR1 is SGHRS and CDR2 is YFSETQ. This CDR3 region has 16 residues. The whole variable domain, filled in from reference TRBV5-1 and TRBJ2-3, reads KAGVTQTPRYLIKTRGQQVTLSCSPISGHRSVSWYQQTPGQGLQFLFEYFSETQRNKGNFPGRFSGRQFSNSRSEMNVSTLELGDSALYLCASSQDGGPGTDTQYFGPGTRLTVL.

The chain joins TRBV18 to TRBJ2-2; a weak D match, TRBD1 (5 bases). The V gene lost 3 bases and the J gene lost 0 bases, with 11 bases spanning the gap. This CDR3 spans 16 amino acids. The germline V gene has CDR1 KGHSH and CDR2 LQKENI. The CDR3 coding sequence is TGTGCCAGCTCACCGACAGCCTCCTCGAACACCGGGGAGCTGTTTTTT. This translates into CASSPTASSNTGELFF.

The V gene is TRBV28, the J gene TRBJ2-1; 8 positions match TRBD1. V lost 2 bases to trimming and J lost 7 bases; unmatched junction nucleotides: 1. The CDR3 sequence is 13 residues long. CDR1 is MDHEN and CDR2 is SYDVKM in the germline V gene. CDR3 nucleotide sequence: TGTGCCAGCAGTTTACGGACAGGGAATGAGCAGTTCTTC. Translating it yields CASSLRTGNEQFF.

This clone was seen only once. The sample has other DNA sequences that encode this CDR3 too. This chain joins TRBV6-5 and TRBJ1-2; unclear D gene. Germline V gene lookup returns CDR1 MNHEY and CDR2 SVGAGI. Between the trimmed V and J ends, which lost 0 bases and 2 bases, there was a span of 7 bases. This CDR3 comprises 14 residues. CDR3 DNA sequence: TGTGCCAGCAGTTACTCGACCGGGAACTATGGCTACACCTTC. As protein: CASSYSTGNYGYTF.

Only one count was recorded for this clone. This sample includes further DNA sequences coding for the same CDR3. This chain uses TRBV5-6 with TRBJ2-7, with 8 bases matching TRBD1. The trim removed 4 bases at V and 5 bases at J, leaving 8 bases unmatched. CDR1 and CDR2 from the germline V gene are SGHDT and YYEEEE. The CDR3 totals 14 residues. CDR3 bases: TGTGCCAGCAGCCTCATTCAGGGGGCAAACGAGCAGTACTTC. Protein sequence: CASSLIQGANEQYF.

The rearrangement joins TRBV28 to TRBJ1-1; a possible D gene is TRBD1 (6 bases). The CDR3 has 15 amino acids. V was trimmed by 4 bases and J by 6 bases, leaving 18 bases between them. CDR1 and CDR2 from the germline V gene are MDHEN and SYDVKM. The CDR3 DNA is TGTGCCAGCAGTTCCCCACCACAGGGTGGGGCTGAAGCTTTCTTT. It translates to CASSSPPQGGAEAFF.

This chain links TRBV7-2 with TRBJ1-4; unclear D gene. Between the trimmed V and J ends, which lost 4 bases and 14 bases, there was a span of 14 bases. The CDR3 has 12 residues. Germline loops: CDR1 SGHTA, CDR2 FQGNSA. The CDR3 loop is CASSSRGMGLFF. The CDR3 DNA follows: TGTGCCAGCAGCTCCCGGGGTATGGGGCTGTTTTTT. Supplemented by reference TRBV7-2 and TRBJ1-4, the full variable domain reads GAGVSQSPSNKVTEKGKDVELRCDPISGHTALYWYRQSLGQGLEFLIYFQGNSAPDKSGLPSDRFSAERTGGSVSTLTIQRTQQEDSAVYLCASSSRGMGLFFGSGTQLSVL.

J is TRBJ1-1 and V is TRBV12-5, with D perhaps TRBD1 (5 bases). The length of the CDR3 is 15 residues. Trimming left V 3 bases short and J 4 bases short, with 15 bases between. Germline CDR1 LGHNT, CDR2 FRNRAP. This chain's CDR3 is CASGFDPGGSTEAFF. In nucleotides, the CDR3 is TGTGCTAGTGGTTTCGACCCGGGGGGGAGCACTGAAGCTTTCTTT.

The CDR3 DNA sequence: TGTGCCATCAGTAACGTCAACCCTGGAGATTCACCCCTCCACTTT. Encoded protein: CAISNVNPGDSPLHF. The chain recombines TRBV10-3 with TRBJ1-6; D remains ambiguous. Trimming stripped 5 bases from V and 8 bases from J, with 16 bases between. The germline V gene has CDR1 ENHRY and CDR2 SYGVKD. The CDR3 runs to 15 residues.

This chain connects TRBV6-1 to TRBJ1-5; tentative D call: TRBD1 (5 bases). This CDR3 is built from 16 residues. The V end was cut by 4 bases, the J end by 4 bases, with 17 bases between. The V gene's germline CDR1 is MNHNS and CDR2 SASEGT. The CDR3 DNA follows: TGTGCCAGCAGTGCCAGTATGACAGTGCGGAATCAGCCCCAGCATTTT. This codes for CASSASMTVRNQPQHF.

The rearrangement uses TRBV27 and TRBJ2-2, with a weak D call TRBD2 (6 bases). This CDR3 contains 17 residues. CDR1 is MNHEY, CDR2 SMNVEV, per germline (reference sequence). V was cut by 2 bases and J by 6 bases, with 19 bases left in between. The DNA of the CDR3 is TGTGCCAGCAGTTTACTTCGTGGAGGGATGGAGGCCGGGGAGCTGTTTTTT. The encoded protein is CASSLLRGGMEAGELFF.

This chain links TRBV5-1 with TRBJ2-7; 10 positions agree with TRBD1. This CDR3 has 14 residues. CDR1 SGHRS and CDR2 YFSETQ come from the germline V gene. V lost 4 bases and J lost 2; bases outside the gene matches: 3. CDR3 region: CASSGQGVAYEQYF. The DNA of the CDR3 is TGCGCCAGCAGCGGACAGGGGGTGGCCTACGAGCAGTACTTC.

The chain uses TRBV6-5 and TRBJ1-5; perhaps TRBD1 as D (5 bases). Germline V gene sequence: CDR1 MNHEY, CDR2 SVGAGI. This CDR3 spans 14 amino acids. V was pared by 6 bases and J by 1 base, with 10 bases between. The DNA of the CDR3 is TGTGCCAGCAGCCCAGGGCCAAGCAATCAGCCCCAGCATTTT. This codes for CASSPGPSNQPQHF.